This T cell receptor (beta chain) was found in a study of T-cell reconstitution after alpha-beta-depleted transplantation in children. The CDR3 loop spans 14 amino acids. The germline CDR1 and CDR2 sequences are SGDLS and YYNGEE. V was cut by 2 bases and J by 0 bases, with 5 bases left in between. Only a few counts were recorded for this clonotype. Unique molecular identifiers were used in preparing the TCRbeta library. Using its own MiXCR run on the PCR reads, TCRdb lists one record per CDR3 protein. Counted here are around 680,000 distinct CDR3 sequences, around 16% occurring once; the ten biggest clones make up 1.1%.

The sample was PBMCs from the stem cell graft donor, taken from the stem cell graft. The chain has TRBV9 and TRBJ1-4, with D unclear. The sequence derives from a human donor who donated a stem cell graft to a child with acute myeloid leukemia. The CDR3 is CASSVRPTNEKLFF. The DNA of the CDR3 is TGTGCCAGCAGCGTGAGACCAACTAATGAAAAACTGTTTTTT.